Each of the 3 T cell receptor beta chains below was sequenced from the same sample in a study of T-cell reconstitution after alpha-beta-depleted transplantation in children. The library targeted TCRbeta and was prepared with unique molecular identifiers. A single record per CDR3 protein comes from TCRdb applying MiXCR to the PCR reads. The sample includes about 980,000 distinct CDR3 sequences, roughly 29% of them seen just once. Sequencing used PBMCs, mostly from graft donor cells, obtained 360 days after TCRalphabeta/CD19-depleted stem cell transplant. The receptors here all came from a boy under two years old who had a stem cell transplant for SCID, so the T cells may come from the graft donor.

This clonotype showed up just a few times. The rearrangement uses TRBV20-1 and TRBJ2-5; 10 bases align to TRBD2. The junction had 7 bases not matched to a gene; V was cut back by 5 bases and J by 1 base. This CDR3 has 15 residues. Germline CDR1 DFQATT, CDR2 SNEGSKA (reference sequence). The CDR3 region has the DNA TGCAGTGCTGAAGCCGGGACTAGCGCCCAAGAGACCCAGTACTTC. It yields the protein CSAEAGTSAQETQYF.

The chain has TRBV15 and TRBJ1-4, with TRBD1 as a possible D gene (6 bases). The V gene's germline CDR1 is LNHNV and CDR2 YYDKDF (reference sequence). The germline V and J ends were trimmed by 1 base and 2 bases, with 8 bases remaining between them. This CDR3 has 15 amino acids. The DNA of the CDR3 is TGTGCCACCAGCAGAGTGGACAGTACTAATGAAAAACTGTTTTTT. This sequence encodes CATSRVDSTNEKLFF.

This clonotype was seen a few times. DNA of the CDR3: TGTGCCAGCAATCTTTCGACGGGGCCCGGCACTGAAGCTTTCTTT. Its translation: CASNLSTGPGTEAFF. V usage is TRBV12-3 or TRBV12-4 and J usage is TRBJ1-1; a weak D match, TRBD1 (5 bases). The length of the CDR3 is 15 residues. V was trimmed by 7 bases and J by 4 bases, leaving 19 bases between them.